The 25 T cell receptor beta chains reported below all come from one sample, sequenced in a study of blood T cell repertoires in COVID-19. Assay: immunoSEQ multiplex PCR; the TCRdb copy retains only in-frame clones and omits some. This table holds roughly 230,000 clones, about 90% found once. The sample consisted of peripheral blood. The origin of the receptors is a woman aged 60-75 years with COVID-19, enrolled during active disease.

The CDR3 nucleotides are TGTGCCTGGAGTTCAACCAGGGAGACCCAGTACTTC. Translated: CAWSSTRETQYF. The J gene is TRBJ2-5, the V gene TRBV30; D remains unclear. The CDR3 loop spans 12 amino acids. Germline CDR1 GTSNPN, CDR2 SVGIG (reference sequence). Trimming cost V 2 bases and J 5 bases, with 9 bases left between them.

The chain links TRBV4-3 to TRBJ1-2; D gene uncertain. V was cut by 1 base and J by 2 bases, with 8 bases left in between. The CDR3 is 14 amino acids. Germline assignment: CDR1 LGHNA and CDR2 YSLEER. The chain's CDR3 is CASSQAGGNYGYTF. CDR3 bases: TGCGCCAGCAGCCAAGCGGGCGGGAACTATGGCTACACCTTC.

The chain recombines TRBV12-3 or TRBV12-4 with TRBJ2-5, with TRBD1 as a possible D gene (5 bases). V lost 2 bases and J 5 bases, leaving 9 bases between the germline ends. The CDR3 consists of 13 residues. CDR3: CASSLSWGETQYF. The CDR3 DNA sequence: TGTGCCAGCAGTTTATCTTGGGGCGAGACCCAGTACTTC.

The chain joins TRBV9 to TRBJ1-3; D is unclear. The CDR3 has 14 residues. Germline CDR1 is SGDLS and CDR2 is YYNGEE. V was trimmed by 0 bases and J by 3 bases, leaving 7 bases between them. The CDR3 sequence: CASSVGNSGNTIYF. CDR3 DNA sequence: TGTGCCAGCAGCGTAGGAAACAGTGGAAACACCATATATTTT.

CDR3 DNA sequence: TGTGCCAGCTCATCGACAGGGGTGCGGCCCCTCCACTTT. Protein product: CASSSTGVRPLHF. The chain employs TRBV18 and TRBJ1-6; TRBD1 matches at 8 bases. J was trimmed by 13 bases and V by 5 bases; bases with no gene match: 7. Germline assignment: CDR1 KGHSH and CDR2 LQKENI. CDR3 length: 13 residues. The full variable domain, its missing parts supplied by reference TRBV18 and TRBJ1-6, is NAGVMQNPRHLVRRRGQEARLRCSPMKGHSHVYWYRQLPEEGLKFMVYLQKENIIDESGMPKERFSAEFPKEGPSILRIQQVVRGDSAAYFCASSSTGVRPLHFGNGTRLTVT.

The chain couples TRBV3-1 (or the pseudogene TRBV3-2) to TRBJ1-3; D unresolved. In germline, CDR1 is LGHDT, CDR2 YNNKEL (reference sequence). V gave up 0 bases and J gave up 9 bases, with 9 bases separating them. CDR3 size: 13 residues. The DNA of the CDR3 is TGTGCCAGCAGCCAAGATTGGCTCGCCACCATATATTTT. This codes for CASSQDWLATIYF.

This clone has a handful of counts. The J gene is TRBJ1-6, the V gene TRBV7-8; TRBD1 is a possible D gene (5 bases). The CDR3 is made up of 15 amino acids. CDR1 SGHVS and CDR2 FQNEAQ come from the germline V gene. V shed 5 bases and J shed 3 bases, with 11 bases lying between them. The CDR3 is CASSPTVFYNSPLHF. CDR3 in DNA: TGTGCCAGCAGCCCGACAGTATTCTATAATTCACCCCTCCACTTT.

CDR3 region: CASRQTGAGSPLHF. DNA of the CDR3: TGTGCCAGCAGGCAAACAGGAGCGGGATCACCCCTCCACTTT. The chain recombines TRBV11-2 with TRBJ1-6; a possible D gene is TRBD1 (5 bases). Per germline, CDR1 SGHAT and CDR2 FQNNGV. This CDR3 spans 14 amino acids. The V end was cut by 6 bases, the J end by 10 bases, with 16 bases between.

This chain joins TRBV12-3 or TRBV12-4 and TRBJ1-5; no clear D. V dropped 5 bases and J dropped 5 bases, with 10 bases sitting between them. The CDR3 spans 13 residues. CDR3 sequence reads: CASSAGNDQPQHF. The CDR3 bases are TGTGCCAGCAGTGCGGGAAACGATCAGCCCCAGCATTTT.

The rearrangement links TRBV3-1 (or the pseudogene TRBV3-2) to TRBJ1-1; 10 bases map to TRBD1. The CDR3 length is 14 residues. Germline V lookup: CDR1 LGHDT, CDR2 YNNKEL (reference sequence). J lost 3 bases, V lost 3 bases, and 1 base had no gene match. CDR3 bases: TGTGCCAGCAGCCAGGACAGGGGGGACACTGAAGCTTTCTTT. It is translated as CASSQDRGDTEAFF.

The V and J genes are TRBV15 and TRBJ2-6; D unresolved. Germline assignment: CDR1 LNHNV and CDR2 YYDKDF (reference sequence). The CDR3 totals 15 residues. Deletions cut 0 bases from V and 1 base from J, with 4 bases between. The CDR3 here is CATSRDRSGANVLTF. CDR3 nucleotides: TGTGCCACCAGCAGAGACCGGTCTGGGGCCAACGTCCTGACTTTC.

The chain carries TRBV20-1 and TRBJ1-5, with 7 nucleotides matching TRBD1. The V and J ends lost 3 bases and 0 bases, in that order; junction bases with no gene match: 5. The germline gives CDR1 DFQATT, CDR2 SNEGSKA (reference sequence). The CDR3 extends over 15 amino acids. In DNA form, the CDR3 reads TGCAGTGCTAGTCCGGGACAGTTTAGCAATCAGCCCCAGCATTTT. Its translation: CSASPGQFSNQPQHF.

This clone came up a few times. Here the CDR3 reads CASRYPRGQGADQPQHF. The CDR3 region has the DNA TGTGCCAGTAGATATCCCCGGGGACAGGGGGCGGACCAGCCCCAGCATTTT. The V gene is TRBV19, the J gene TRBJ1-5; 12 bases are shared with TRBD1. V lost 6 bases, J lost 7 bases, and 13 bases stayed unmatched. The length of the CDR3 is 17 residues. CDR1 is LNHDA, CDR2 SQIVND, per germline (reference sequence).

The genes are TRBV27 and TRBJ1-4; 9 nucleotides align to TRBD1. The germline CDR1 and CDR2 sequences are MNHEY and SMNVEV (reference sequence). V gave up 6 bases and J gave up 7 bases; unmatched junction bases: 6. The CDR3 runs to 14 residues. CDR3 DNA: TGTGCCAGCAGCTCAGGACAGGGGTTTGAAAAACTGTTTTTT. Protein product: CASSSGQGFEKLFF.

The chain carries TRBV7-2 and TRBJ1-6; D is possibly TRBD1 (5 bases). The germline V gene encodes CDR1 SGHTA and CDR2 FQGNSA. CDR3 length equals 16 residues. Trimming took 1 base from V and 9 from J, leaving 16 bases between them. In DNA, the CDR3 is TGTGCCAGCAGCTTAGTGGGGGACTTTAGGGGTTCACCCCTCCACTTT. Protein product: CASSLVGDFRGSPLHF.

The genes are TRBV4-1 and TRBJ1-4, with 12 bases that match TRBD1. The germline CDR1 and CDR2 sequences are MGHRA and YSYEKL. After removal of 4 bases from V and 3 bases from J, the junction contained 3 bases not matched to a gene. The CDR3 consists of 16 residues. The CDR3 nucleotides read TGCGCCAGCAGCCCGGGACAGGGGGCGGCTAATGAAAAACTGTTTTTT. Translating it yields CASSPGQGAANEKLFF.

The J gene is TRBJ2-3, the V gene TRBV9, with D unresolved. Trimming took 5 bases from V and 4 from J, leaving 14 bases between them. The CDR3 has 14 residues. The germline V gene encodes CDR1 SGDLS and CDR2 YYNGEE. CDR3 region: CASRGPDRADTQYF. CDR3 DNA: TGTGCCAGCAGGGGTCCCGACCGGGCAGATACGCAGTATTTT.

The chain is built from TRBV25-1 and TRBJ1-2; D might be TRBD1 (6 bases). Germline V gene sequence: CDR1 MGHDK, CDR2 SYGVNS. This CDR3 region has 13 residues. Between the trimmed V and J ends, which lost 5 bases and 5 bases, there was a span of 12 bases. In DNA form, the CDR3 reads TGTGCCAGCAGTCGGACAGCAACTTATGGCTACACCTTC. Its protein product is CASSRTATYGYTF.

The gene calls are TRBV3-1 (or the pseudogene TRBV3-2) and TRBJ2-1; D gene ambiguous. V lost 4 bases, J lost 9 bases, and 13 bases lay in between. This CDR3 region has 13 residues. Germline CDR1 is LGHDT and CDR2 is YNNKEL (reference sequence). CDR3 nucleotides: TGTGCCAGCAGCCCCCAGCAGGCCACTGAGCAGTTCTTC. Amino acids: CASSPQQATEQFF.

The genes are TRBV5-1 and TRBJ2-1; 9 bases match TRBD1. Germline V gene lookup returns CDR1 SGHRS and CDR2 YFSETQ. The CDR3 totals 14 residues. Trimming took 7 bases from V and 3 from J; bases not matched to a gene: 5. The CDR3 region is CASHPTGGYNEQFF. As DNA, the CDR3 is TGCGCCAGCCATCCGACAGGGGGCTACAATGAGCAGTTCTTC.

The rearrangement links TRBV14 to TRBJ1-6, with 7 bases fitting TRBD1. The CDR3 spans 16 residues. The J segment lost 7 bases and the V segment lost 0 bases, leaving 6 bases of the junction unmatched. CDR1 is SGHDN, CDR2 FVKESK, per germline. CDR3 sequence (DNA): TGTGCCAGCAGCCAAGATCTGACAGGGCCAAATTCACCCCTCCACTTT. Amino acid sequence: CASSQDLTGPNSPLHF.

The rearrangement links TRBV9 to TRBJ2-4, with D possibly being TRBD2 (5 bases). The CDR3 is 14 amino acids. Per germline, CDR1 SGDLS and CDR2 YYNGEE. V was pared by 0 bases and J by 3 bases, with 7 bases between. The CDR3 coding sequence is TGTGCCAGCAGCGTAGGAGGGTTCAAAAACATTCAGTACTTC. Its protein is CASSVGGFKNIQYF.

V and J are TRBV10-2 and TRBJ1-5; tentative D call: TRBD1 (6 bases). Trimming took off 6 bases at V and 5 bases at J, with 17 bases between the two ends. There are 15 residues in the CDR3. The germline V gene encodes CDR1 WSHSY and CDR2 SAAADI. The CDR3 loop is CASSVRGSGDQPQHF. CDR3 bases: TGCGCCAGCAGCGTGAGGGGATCAGGGGATCAGCCCCAGCATTTT.

This chain links TRBV18 with TRBJ1-1; tentative D call: TRBD1 (5 bases). V lost 2 bases, J lost 4 bases, and 14 bases lay in between. Germline lookup yields CDR1 KGHSH and CDR2 LQKENI. This CDR3 is 15 amino acids long. CDR3 sequence reads: CASSPGGWVGTEAFF. The CDR3 coding sequence is TGTGCCAGCTCACCAGGGGGGTGGGTGGGCACTGAAGCTTTCTTT.

J is TRBJ2-7 and V is TRBV6-5; the match to TRBD1 covers 7 bases. J was trimmed by 4 bases and V by 6 bases; bases with no gene match: 9. This CDR3 comprises 14 residues. The germline V gene encodes CDR1 MNHEY and CDR2 SVGAGI. Written as DNA, the CDR3 is TGTGCCAGCAGCACAGGGGTTCCGATTTACGAGCAGTACTTC. This gives the protein CASSTGVPIYEQYF.